Shown below are 2 T cell receptor beta chains from a single sample sequenced in a study of cytomegalovirus exposure and HLA in healthy donors. PCR involved 60 Vbeta and 13 Jbeta primers. The table came from immunoSEQ multiplex PCR; TCRdb's copy has only in-frame clones and leaves some out. The sample has over 90,000 clones; roughly 60% are singletons. The sequenced material came from PBMCs. The receptors come from a human donor in good health.

The chain combines TRBV4-2 with TRBJ2-5, with 8 bases fitting TRBD1. The V segment lost 0 bases and the J segment 5 bases; nucleotides outside the gene matches: 5. This CDR3 contains 15 residues. Looked up from germline, CDR1 is LGHNA and CDR2 is YNFKEQ. The CDR3 bases are TGTGCCAGCAGCCAAGAAGGACAGGGAGTGGAGACCCAGTACTTC. Translating it yields CASSQEGQGVETQYF.

Only a few counts were recorded for this clone. This chain joins TRBV4-1 and TRBJ2-2; the D gene is possibly TRBD1 (6 bases). The CDR3 is made up of 17 amino acids. Germline loops: CDR1 MGHRA, CDR2 YSYEKL. Trimming shortened V by 0 bases and J by 7 bases, and 18 bases separated the two germline ends. CDR3 sequence: CASSQERAGVLGGELFF. Written as DNA, the CDR3 is TGCGCCAGCAGCCAAGAAAGGGCAGGGGTCCTGGGCGGGGAGCTGTTTTTT.